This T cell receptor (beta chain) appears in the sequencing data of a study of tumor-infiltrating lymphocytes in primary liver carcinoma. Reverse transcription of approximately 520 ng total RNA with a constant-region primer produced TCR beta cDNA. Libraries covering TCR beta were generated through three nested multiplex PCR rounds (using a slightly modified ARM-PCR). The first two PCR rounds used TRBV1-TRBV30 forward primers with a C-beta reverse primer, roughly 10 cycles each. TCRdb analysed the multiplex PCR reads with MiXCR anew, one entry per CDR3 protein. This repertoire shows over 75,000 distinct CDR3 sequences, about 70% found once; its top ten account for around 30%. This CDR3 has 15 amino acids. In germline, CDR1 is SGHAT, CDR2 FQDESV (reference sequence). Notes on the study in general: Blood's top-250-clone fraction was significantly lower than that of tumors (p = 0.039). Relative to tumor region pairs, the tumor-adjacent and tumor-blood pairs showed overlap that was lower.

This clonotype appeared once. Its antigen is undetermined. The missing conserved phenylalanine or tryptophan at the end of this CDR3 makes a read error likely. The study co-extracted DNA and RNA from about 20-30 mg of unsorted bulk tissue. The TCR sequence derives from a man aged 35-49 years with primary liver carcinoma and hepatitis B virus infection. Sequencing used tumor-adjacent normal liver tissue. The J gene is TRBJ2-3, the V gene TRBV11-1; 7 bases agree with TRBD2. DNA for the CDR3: TGTGTCAGCAGCGAAGGCGGGGGTTTGACAGATACGCAGTATCTT. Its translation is CVSSEGGGLTDTQYL.